The clone carrying this TCR beta chain has only a few counts. Antigen unknown. These data originate in a study of blood T cells in healthy people across ages. With a J-beta primer mix and a sample-barcoded 5' primer, a second PCR ran roughly 7 to 11 cycles. Unique molecular identifiers of 12 random nucleotides labeled each cDNA. TCRdb re-called the 5' RACE reads through MiXCR, storing one row per CDR3 protein. The profile shows approximately 1.5 million distinct CDR3 sequences, around 35% of them singletons. The germline V gene has CDR1 MGHRA and CDR2 YSYEKL. The V end was cut by 3 bases, the J end by 3 bases, with 14 bases between. This CDR3 has 15 residues. It was roughly 10 milliliters of peripheral blood that were drawn from each donor. Findings and caveats of the study: Unsorted PBMC material precluded a definitive naive versus antigen-experienced comparison. Older individuals had lower TCR beta diversity per million T cells (the decline was roughly linear).

This chain connects TRBV4-1 to TRBJ1-2; D gene unclear. The receptor was derived from a woman between 25 and 40 years old in good health. Sequencing was carried out using blood. CDR3 amino acids: CASSQGLVSDYGYTF. CDR3 bases: TGCGCCAGCAGCCAGGGTTTGGTTTCGGACTATGGCTACACCTTC.